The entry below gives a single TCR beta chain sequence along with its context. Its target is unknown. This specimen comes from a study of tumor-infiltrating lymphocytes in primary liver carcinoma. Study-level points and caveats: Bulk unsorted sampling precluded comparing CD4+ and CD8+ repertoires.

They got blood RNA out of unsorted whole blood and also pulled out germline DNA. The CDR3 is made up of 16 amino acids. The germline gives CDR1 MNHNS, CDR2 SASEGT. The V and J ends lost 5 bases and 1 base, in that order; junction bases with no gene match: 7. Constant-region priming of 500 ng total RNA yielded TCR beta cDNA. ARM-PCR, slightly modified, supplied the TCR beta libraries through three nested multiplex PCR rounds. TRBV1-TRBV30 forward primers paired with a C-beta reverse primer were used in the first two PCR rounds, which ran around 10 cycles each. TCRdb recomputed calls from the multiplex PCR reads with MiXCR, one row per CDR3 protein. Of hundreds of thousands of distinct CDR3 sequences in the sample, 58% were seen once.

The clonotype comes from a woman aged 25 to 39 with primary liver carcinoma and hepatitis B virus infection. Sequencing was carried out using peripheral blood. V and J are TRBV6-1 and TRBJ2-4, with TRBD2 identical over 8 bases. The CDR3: CASSPLRGGAKNIQYF. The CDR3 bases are TGTGCCAGCAGTCCTCTACGGGGGGGCGCCAAAAACATTCAGTACTTC.